This T cell receptor (beta chain) is drawn from a study of CD4 T cells in relation to SARS-CoV-2 and coronaviruses. Study information: The negative reference was HIV-1 Nef peptide pool or peptide-free culture. Crossreactive spike epitopes shared across donors were mapped to their HLA restriction.

The assay was immunoSEQ multiplex PCR, and TCRdb's table has in-frame clones only and misses some. The sample gives about 26,000 clones, about 76% of which show up once; about 10% is in the top ten. The CDR3 sequence is 16 residues long. V lost 3 bases to trimming and J lost 2 bases; unmatched junction nucleotides: 6. Germline-derived CDR1 and CDR2 are SGDLS and YYNGEE. Unexposed donor CD4+ T cells date from about 2011-2018, before the COVID-19 pandemic. CD4+ T cells were isolated from the cells after around 10 days of culture. Unexposed-donor CD4+ T cells were probed with SARS-CoV-2 S/N and four cold-coronavirus spikes, cells permitting. Turning to this clone: The antigen remains unidentified.

V usage is TRBV9 and J usage is TRBJ2-2, with TRBD2 matching over 8 bases. The material sequenced was CD4+ T cells from PBMCs, cultured in vitro. This receptor was identified in a human donor in good health. Here the CDR3 reads CASSAGLVGNTGELFF. For the CDR3, the DNA is TGTGCCAGCAGCGCGGGACTAGTGGGTAACACCGGGGAGCTGTTTTTT.